The source of this T cell receptor (beta chain) is a study of cytomegalovirus exposure and HLA in healthy donors. Notes on the study in general: Another analysis was done later, and it associated 15,000 or so TCR beta sequences with HLA alleles at 0.05 false discovery rate. For most TCR beta V segments, an earlier analysis put the productive rate at about 87% or about 30% of the time.

The CDR3 is 18 amino acids. Trimming removed 7 bases from V and 5 bases from J; junction bases left unmatched: 14. Germline V CDR1 and CDR2: MDHEN, SYDVKM. This PCR relied on a set of 60 Vbeta primers and 13 Jbeta primers. Profiled with immunoSEQ multiplex PCR; TCRdb holds only in-frame clones, not every one. The data contain some 130,000 clones, about 66% of them singletons. Comments on this clone: The antigen remains unidentified.

J is TRBJ2-7 and V is TRBV28; 16 positions agree with TRBD2. The specimen sequenced was PBMCs. The TCR sequence derives from a human donor in good health. CDR3 in DNA: TGTGCCAGCACACCCAGTCCGGGACTAGCGGGAGGGCGGAACGAGCAGTACTTC. This codes for CASTPSPGLAGGRNEQYF.